The 22 T cell receptor beta chains below come from one sample, sequenced in a study of cytomegalovirus exposure and HLA in healthy donors (dated by TCRdb to between 2016 and 2019). Library construction relied on the immunoSEQ multiplex PCR assay. A mixture of 60 forward primers for TCR Vbeta segments and 13 reverse primers for TCR Jbeta segments was used in the multiplex PCR. The immuneACCESS repertoire file appears here via TCRdb, limited to in-frame rearrangements. These files lack a portion of the clones; in checked studies, under half of the deficit traces to unresolved V genes, and the cause of the others is not known. The sample table holds about 96,000 clones, of which under 85% were seen once. Clones ranked in the top ten supply roughly 6.6% of the sample. Sequencing used PBMCs. Receptors were obtained from a man in his fifties in good health and CMV-seropositive.

The table lists this clone with a few counts. The V and J genes are TRBV4-2 and TRBJ2-3; 10 nucleotides agree with TRBD2. V gave up 4 bases and J gave up 11 bases; unmatched junction bases: 15. The CDR3 totals 16 residues. Germline loops: CDR1 LGHNA, CDR2 YNFKEQ. CDR3 in amino acids: CASSPSLAGGPGRQYF. The CDR3 bases are TGTGCCAGCAGCCCAAGTTTAGCGGGGGGCCCGGGTAGGCAGTATTTT.

The chain employs TRBV10-3 and TRBJ1-3, with TRBD1 matching 8 bases. The CDR3 runs 14 residues. Trimming cost V 6 bases and J 3 bases; bases outside gene matches: 4. Germline V gene sequence: CDR1 ENHRY, CDR2 SYGVKD. CDR3 sequence: CAIRPGTGGNTIYF. CDR3 nucleotides: TGTGCCATCAGGCCCGGGACAGGTGGAAACACCATATATTTT.

The rearrangement uses TRBV19 and TRBJ1-2, with D maybe TRBD1 (6 bases). CDR1 and CDR2 (germline): LNHDA, SQIVND (reference sequence). The CDR3 runs 15 residues. V gave up 5 bases and J gave up 3 bases, with 16 bases separating them. The CDR3 here is CASSENLDSHYGYTF. The CDR3 region has the DNA TGTGCCAGTAGTGAGAACTTGGACAGTCACTATGGCTACACCTTC.

This chain uses TRBV6-1 with TRBJ2-5; D not certain. Deletions cut 0 bases from V and 5 bases from J, with 7 bases between. The CDR3 is 13 residues long. CDR1 is MNHNS, CDR2 SASEGT, per germline. Here the CDR3 DNA reads TGTGCCAGCAGTGAAGCTCCCCGGGAGACCCAGTACTTC. Protein product: CASSEAPRETQYF.

The V call is TRBV9, the J call TRBJ1-1; weak D call: TRBD1 (5 bases). Looked up from germline, CDR1 is SGDLS and CDR2 is YYNGEE. The CDR3 has 16 amino acids. Trimming removed 3 bases at V and 2 bases at J, with 17 bases between. The CDR3 region has the DNA TGTGCCAGCAGCGACCAGGGATTCGACCTAAACACTGAAGCTTTCTTT. This sequence encodes CASSDQGFDLNTEAFF.

J is TRBJ2-7 and V is TRBV11-2, with 10 bases fitting TRBD2. V lost 5 bases to trimming and J lost 0 bases; unmatched junction nucleotides: 7. CDR1 and CDR2 from the germline V gene are SGHAT and FQNNGV. The CDR3 loop spans 16 amino acids. CDR3 in DNA: TGTGCCAGCAGCCCGAGGACTAGCGGCTACTCCTACGAGCAGTACTTC. The encoded protein is CASSPRTSGYSYEQYF.

The chain links TRBV28 to TRBJ1-2, with D unresolved. V lost 5 bases and J lost 4, with 17 bases in between. Looked up from germline, CDR1 is MDHEN and CDR2 is SYDVKM. This CDR3 is built from 15 residues. CDR3 bases: TGTGCCAGCAGTCAACCCGGGAAGGGCAGCTATGGCTACACCTTC. Its translation: CASSQPGKGSYGYTF.

This clone was counted a few times. The chain recombines TRBV7-6 with TRBJ2-7; tentatively, D is TRBD2 (6 bases). CDR3 length: 14 residues. V was clipped by 5 bases and J by 5 bases, with 16 bases between them. CDR1 SGHVS and CDR2 FNYEAQ come from the germline V gene. CDR3 in DNA: TGTGCCAGCAGCCGTCTCGCGGGGTCCGACGAGCAGTACTTC. The encoded protein is CASSRLAGSDEQYF. Full variable domain (missing parts from reference TRBV7-6 and TRBJ2-7): GAGVSQSPRYKVTKRGQDVALRCDPISGHVSLYWYRQALGQGPEFLTYFNYEAQQDKSGLPNDRFSAERPEGSISTLTIQRTEQRDSAMYRCASSRLAGSDEQYFGPGTRLTVT.

The rearrangement links TRBV4-3 to TRBJ2-5; TRBD2 aligns across 8 bases. Per the germline V gene, CDR1 is LGHNA and CDR2 is YSLEER. The CDR3 runs 18 residues. Trimming took 1 base from V and 1 from J; bases not matched to a gene: 11. This CDR3 is CASSQGLSAGASQETQYF. The CDR3 DNA sequence: TGCGCCAGCAGCCAAGGGCTATCAGCGGGGGCTTCCCAAGAGACCCAGTACTTC.

The chain employs TRBV30 and TRBJ2-3, with 10 bases identical to TRBD2. The CDR3 extends over 14 amino acids. Germline V CDR1 and CDR2: GTSNPN, SVGIG (reference sequence). The J segment lost 6 bases and the V segment lost 5 bases, leaving 8 bases of the junction unmatched. The CDR3: CAWRLAGVQDTQYF. CDR3 nucleotides: TGTGCCTGGCGGCTAGCGGGGGTTCAGGATACGCAGTATTTT.

V gene TRBV9 combines with J gene TRBJ2-3, with D maybe TRBD1 (6 bases). V was cut by 5 bases and J by 6 bases, with 19 bases left in between. Germline CDR1 and CDR2: SGDLS and YYNGEE. This CDR3 is 15 amino acids long. The CDR3 protein is CASSDTGHLDDTQYF. In DNA form, the CDR3 reads TGTGCCAGCAGTGATACAGGGCACTTAGATGATACGCAGTATTTT.

The chain has TRBV29-1 and TRBJ1-1, with D unclear. CDR1 is SQVTM and CDR2 is ANQGSEA in the germline V gene. The CDR3 spans 10 residues. Trimming left V 3 bases short and J 6 bases short, with 5 bases between. CDR3 bases: TGCAGCGTTGATATCCCTGAAGCTTTCTTT. As protein: CSVDIPEAFF.

This chain connects TRBV5-6 to TRBJ2-1, with D maybe TRBD1 (6 bases). The V end was cut by 4 bases, the J end by 1 base, with 15 bases between. The CDR3 runs 16 residues. The germline V gene has CDR1 SGHDT and CDR2 YYEEEE. The CDR3 DNA reads TGTGCCAGCAGCCCCGGGACATTCCCGTCCTACAATGAGCAGTTCTTC. This sequence encodes CASSPGTFPSYNEQFF.

This chain connects TRBV6-1 to TRBJ2-3; D remains ambiguous. Looked up from germline, CDR1 is MNHNS and CDR2 is SASEGT. The V and J ends lost 4 bases and 0 bases respectively, with 11 bases between them. CDR3 size: 15 residues. The CDR3 sequence: CASSGTELSTDTQYF. In nucleotides, the CDR3 is TGTGCCAGCAGTGGAACAGAGTTGAGCACAGATACGCAGTATTTT.

V is TRBV27 and J is TRBJ1-1; D gene unclear. Trimming removed 2 bases at V and 3 bases at J, with 10 bases between. Germline CDR1 and CDR2: MNHEY and SMNVEV (reference sequence). CDR3 length: 14 residues. The chain's CDR3 is CASSLRGWDTEAFF. The CDR3 DNA sequence: TGTGCCAGCAGTTTACGCGGGTGGGACACTGAAGCTTTCTTT.

The rearrangement joins TRBV6-5 to TRBJ1-1; a weak D match, TRBD1 (6 bases). V lost 4 bases and J 4 bases, leaving 16 bases between the germline ends. Looked up from germline, CDR1 is MNHEY and CDR2 is SVGAGI. The CDR3 has 15 residues. The CDR3 spells CASSSGTTRVTEAFF. The CDR3 DNA reads as TGTGCCAGCAGTTCAGGGACAACAAGGGTCACTGAAGCTTTCTTT.

This clone has more than one count but fewer than ten. This chain uses TRBV7-8 with TRBJ2-7; 8 bases line up with TRBD1. J lost 0 bases, V lost 1 base, and 2 bases had no gene match. CDR1 and CDR2 from the germline V gene are SGHVS and FQNEAQ. The CDR3 has 15 residues. CDR3: CASSLGTGSSYEQYF. DNA of the CDR3: TGTGCCAGCAGCTTAGGGACAGGGAGCTCCTACGAGCAGTACTTC.

This clone was recorded only once. V is TRBV5-1 and J is TRBJ1-4; D uncertain. The CDR3 is made up of 15 amino acids. The V and J ends lost 0 bases and 6 bases respectively, with 12 bases between them. Germline CDR1 reads SGHRS; CDR2 reads YFSETQ. The CDR3 protein is CASSLGGQIDEKLFF. CDR3 DNA: TGCGCCAGCAGCTTGGGCGGGCAAATAGATGAAAAACTGTTTTTT.

The chain carries TRBV11-1 and TRBJ1-1; TRBD1 might be the D (6 bases). This CDR3 contains 15 residues. V gave up 0 bases and J gave up 5 bases, with 13 bases separating them. Looked up from germline, CDR1 is SGHAT and CDR2 is FQDESV (reference sequence). The CDR3 sequence: CASSLADSGGTEAFF. CDR3 nucleotides: TGTGCCAGCAGCTTAGCGGACAGCGGGGGGACTGAAGCTTTCTTT. The full variable domain, completed using reference TRBV11-1 and TRBJ1-1, is EAEVAQSPRYKITEKSQAVAFWCDPISGHATLYWYRQILGQGPELLVQFQDESVVDDSQLPKDRFSAERLKGVDSTLKIQPAELGDSAMYLCASSLADSGGTEAFFGQGTRLTVV.

This clone showed up just a few times. An end of the junction differs from the germline gene, which may be a read error. V is TRBV5-4 and J is TRBJ2-5, with D perhaps matching TRBD1 (5 bases). Germline lookup yields CDR1 SGHNT and CDR2 YYREEE (reference sequence). The CDR3 is 13 residues long. The CDR3 sequence: CASSLDTKETQYF. The CDR3, as DNA: TGTGCCAGCAGTTTGGACACGAAAGAGACCCAGTACTTC.

The CDR3: CASSLDRDRGYEQYF. The CDR3 DNA sequence: TGTGCCAGCAGCTTGGATAGGGACAGGGGATACGAGCAGTACTTC. The V gene is TRBV5-5, the J gene TRBJ2-7; 10 bases align to TRBD1. V gave up 0 bases and J gave up 4 bases; unmatched junction bases: 4. CDR3 length: 15 residues. Germline CDR1 reads SGHKS; CDR2 reads YYEKEE (reference sequence).

This sequence joins TRBV7-8 and TRBJ1-2; 8 nucleotides agree with TRBD1. J gave up 6 bases and V 3 bases, and 12 bases lay outside the gene matches. The germline V gene has CDR1 SGHVS and CDR2 FQNEAQ. The CDR3 covers 16 residues. As DNA, the CDR3 is TGTGCCAGCAGCTTGCGATTTCAGGGGGCTAGGAATGGCTACACCTTC. It codes for CASSLRFQGARNGYTF.